This T cell receptor (beta chain) was retrieved from a study of blood T cell repertoires in COVID-19 (dated by TCRdb to 2020 to 2022). Turning to the overall study: Collaborator samples came from the United States, Italy and Spain and covered acute and convalescent phases of COVID-19. Deeply sampled blood TCRbeta repertoires from subjects exposed to, actively infected with, or recovered from COVID-19 were included in the dataset. The prospective study material was composed of cDNA or gDNA derived from T cells, B-cell-depleted T cells, or PBMCs. The repertoires were released in a freely available public database meant as a resource for research on the immune response to SARS-CoV-2. Sample metadata almost always included a de-identified subject ID, COVID-19 status, age in years and sex. Where available, HLA class I and class II types were obtained from metadata supplied by the sample provider rather than from assay-based typing. The samples were drawn from the first 160 participants of the ongoing ImmuneRACE study and from roughly 1,300 subjects provided by 6 global collaborators. The paper as a whole reports these results and caveats: The amount of clinical and demographic metadata varied by source and participant and was provided uncurated.

With respect to this clone: Its antigen is not yet known. Base qualities were left out, and no much larger clone turns up one base away.

For CDR1 and CDR2, the germline V gene lists MDHEN and SYDVKM. The CDR3 goes from the cysteine to the phenylalanine over 15 residues. CDR3 DNA only is kept here, 45 bases in frame from base 1. The V and J ends are trimmed by 4 bases and 5 bases, leaving 14 bases between them. One collaborating source in Seattle enrolled patients during active infection and followed them longitudinally through the course of disease. Collaborating institutions collected whole blood in K2EDTA tubes following their own protocols. For TCRbeta analysis, collaborators shipped samples as frozen whole blood, isolated PBMCs, or DNA extracted from either of those sample types. TCRbeta CDR3 regions were amplified from genomic DNA by means of the immunoSEQ Assay, a bias-controlled multiplex PCR. The study's own analysis went as follows. The number of nucleated cells in each sample was estimated by amplification of reference gene primers within the assay. To quantify the absolute abundance of each unique TCRbeta CDR3 rearrangement, sequence reads were collapsed and filtered. For each sample, productive Simpson clonality was calculated as the square root of Simpson's diversity index over productive rearrangements. TCRdb provides this immuneACCESS table in a form limited to in-frame rearrangements. Some clones are lacking; in checked studies, under half of them reflect an unresolved V gene, and why the rest are absent is not known. That table is the source of V, J and clone size, and D and trimming were worked out from the DNA. The table for this sample lists fewer than 200,000 clones; about four fifths of them were counted only once. Together, the top ten hold roughly an eighth of the sample.

This chain joins TRBV28 to TRBJ1-4; the D region possibly corresponds to TRBD1 (5 bases align). The TCR was taken from a woman of 80 years or more with COVID-19, enrolled during active disease. The sample comprised peripheral blood. The CDR3 is CASSSPGRGNEKLFF. In nucleotides, the sequence is TGTGCCAGCAGTTCTCCGGGACGGGGGAATGAAAAACTGTTTTTT.